The T cell receptor (beta chain) described here comes from a study of cytomegalovirus exposure and HLA in healthy donors. The validation cohort, a group of over a hundred subjects, included the donors and was separate from the roughly 720-subject first cohort. Whole-study findings and limits: The study flagged 150 to 200 TCR beta chains as cytomegalovirus-associated.

Germline CDR1 PRHDT, CDR2 FYEKMQ (reference sequence). The CDR3 consists of 14 residues. Trimming stripped 5 bases from V and 4 bases from J, with 11 bases between. This clone has a handful of counts. Its antigen is currently unknown. Data came from immunoSEQ multiplex PCR; TCRdb stores just in-frame clones and leaves some out. The data contain around 200,000 clones, 80% to 85% of them singletons. Sequencing was performed on PBMCs. The sequence came from a woman aged 18-35 years in good health and CMV-seropositive. The chain combines TRBV13 with TRBJ2-2; no definite D call. The CDR3 spells CASSPRLSTGELFF. In nucleotides, the CDR3 is TGTGCCAGCAGCCCGAGACTGAGCACCGGGGAGCTGTTTTTT.